The clone carrying this T cell receptor (beta chain) was seen a single time. As yet, its antigen is unknown. This specimen comes from a study of T cell responses to AZD1222 COVID-19 vaccine. Using immunoSEQ multiplex PCR, the repertoire was profiled, and TCRdb retains in-frame clones only, with some absent. The sample has about 110,000 clones; roughly 87% are singletons. Study-wide results and limits: Targeting of unmutated variant regions was reportedly seen in nearly half of spike-specific TCRs. Spike as a whole was targeted by vaccine-associated CD4 TCRs, dominant at 160-218 and 743-854.

Source: peripheral blood, taken on day 0 of AZD1222 vaccination. This clonotype was sampled from an adult in good health.

The CDR3, as DNA: TGTGCCAGCAGCTTGAACCAGGGTGTTTCACCCCTCCACTTT. The encoded protein is CASSLNQGVSPLHF. This chain connects TRBV5-4 to TRBJ1-6, with a weak D call TRBD1 (5 bases). Per the germline V gene, CDR1 is SGHNT and CDR2 is YYREEE (reference sequence). The CDR3 loop spans 14 amino acids. V was cut by 1 base and J by 9 bases, with 11 bases left in between.